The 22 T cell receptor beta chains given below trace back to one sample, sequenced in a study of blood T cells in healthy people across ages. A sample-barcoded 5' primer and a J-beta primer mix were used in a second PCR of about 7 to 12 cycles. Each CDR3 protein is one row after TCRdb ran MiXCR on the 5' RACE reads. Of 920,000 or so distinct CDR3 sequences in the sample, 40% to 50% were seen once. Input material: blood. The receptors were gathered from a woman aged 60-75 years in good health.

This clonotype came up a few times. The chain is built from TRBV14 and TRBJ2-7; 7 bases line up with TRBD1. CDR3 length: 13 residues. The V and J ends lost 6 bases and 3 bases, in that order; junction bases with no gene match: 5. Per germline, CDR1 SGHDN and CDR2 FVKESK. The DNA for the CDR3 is TGTGCCAGCAGGGAGACAGGGCTCTACGAGCAGTACTTC. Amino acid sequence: CASRETGLYEQYF.

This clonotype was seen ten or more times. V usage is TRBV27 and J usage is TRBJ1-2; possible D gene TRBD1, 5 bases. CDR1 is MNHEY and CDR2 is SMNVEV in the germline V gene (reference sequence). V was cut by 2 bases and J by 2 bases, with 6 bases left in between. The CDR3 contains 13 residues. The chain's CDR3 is CASSLRQNYGYTF. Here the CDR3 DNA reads TGTGCCAGCAGTTTACGACAGAACTATGGCTACACCTTC.

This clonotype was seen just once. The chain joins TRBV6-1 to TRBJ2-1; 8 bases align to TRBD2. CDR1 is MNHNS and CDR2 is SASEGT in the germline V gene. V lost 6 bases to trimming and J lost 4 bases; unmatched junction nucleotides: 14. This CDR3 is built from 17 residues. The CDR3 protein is CASSGLLREGHYNEQFF. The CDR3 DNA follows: TGTGCCAGCAGCGGCCTTCTACGGGAGGGCCATTACAATGAGCAGTTCTTC.

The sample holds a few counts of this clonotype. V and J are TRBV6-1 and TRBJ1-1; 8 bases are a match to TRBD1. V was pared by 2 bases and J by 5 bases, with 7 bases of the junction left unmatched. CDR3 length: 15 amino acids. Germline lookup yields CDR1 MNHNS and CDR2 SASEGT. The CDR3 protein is CASSELDRGLTEAFF. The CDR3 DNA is TGTGCCAGCAGTGAACTAGACAGGGGCCTAACTGAAGCTTTCTTT.

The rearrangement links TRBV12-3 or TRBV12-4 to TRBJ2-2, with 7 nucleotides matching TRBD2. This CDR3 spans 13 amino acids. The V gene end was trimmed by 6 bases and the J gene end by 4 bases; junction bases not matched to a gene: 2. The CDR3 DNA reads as TGTGCCAGCAGCTGGGGGGGCACCGGGGAGCTGTTTTTT. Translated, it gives CASSWGGTGELFF.

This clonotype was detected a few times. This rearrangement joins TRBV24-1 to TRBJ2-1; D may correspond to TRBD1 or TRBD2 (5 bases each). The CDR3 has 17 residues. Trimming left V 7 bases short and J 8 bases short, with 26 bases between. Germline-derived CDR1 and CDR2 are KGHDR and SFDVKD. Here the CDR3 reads CATSRGWGTPIHDEQFF. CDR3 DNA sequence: TGTGCCACCAGCCGAGGGTGGGGGACCCCGATCCACGATGAGCAGTTCTTC.

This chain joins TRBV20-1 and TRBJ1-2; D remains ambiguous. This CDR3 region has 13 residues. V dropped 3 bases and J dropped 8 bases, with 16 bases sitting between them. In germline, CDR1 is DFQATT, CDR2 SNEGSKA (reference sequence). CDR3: CSASPTRMGGYTF. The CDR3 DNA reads TGCAGTGCTAGCCCCACACGGATGGGAGGCTACACCTTC.

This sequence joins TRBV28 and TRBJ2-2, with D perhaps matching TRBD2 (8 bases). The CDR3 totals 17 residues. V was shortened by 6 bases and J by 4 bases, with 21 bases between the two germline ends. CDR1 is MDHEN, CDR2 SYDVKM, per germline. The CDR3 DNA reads TGTGCCAGCAGAAGCGGGGGACAGAATGCGAGCACCGGGGAGCTGTTTTTT. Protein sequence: CASRSGGQNASTGELFF.

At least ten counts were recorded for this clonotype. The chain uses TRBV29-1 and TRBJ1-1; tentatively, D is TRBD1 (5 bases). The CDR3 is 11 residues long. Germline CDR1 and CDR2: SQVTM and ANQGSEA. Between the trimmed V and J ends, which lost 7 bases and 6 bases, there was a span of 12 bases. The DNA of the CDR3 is TGCAGCGCCGCCCAGGGCTCTGAAGCTTTCTTT. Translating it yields CSAAQGSEAFF.

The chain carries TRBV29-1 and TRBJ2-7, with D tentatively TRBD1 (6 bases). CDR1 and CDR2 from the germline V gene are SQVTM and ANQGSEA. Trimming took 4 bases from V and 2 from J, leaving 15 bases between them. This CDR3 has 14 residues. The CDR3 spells CSVVGTLTPYEQYF. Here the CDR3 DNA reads TGCAGCGTTGTCGGGACATTGACCCCCTACGAGCAGTACTTC.

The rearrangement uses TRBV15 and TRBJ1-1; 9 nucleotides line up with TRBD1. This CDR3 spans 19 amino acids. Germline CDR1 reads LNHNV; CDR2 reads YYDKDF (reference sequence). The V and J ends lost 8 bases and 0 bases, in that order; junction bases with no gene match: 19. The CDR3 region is CATRERRDRDVLMNTEAFF. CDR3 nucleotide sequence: TGTGCCACCCGAGAGCGTCGGGACAGGGATGTCCTGATGAACACTGAAGCTTTCTTT.

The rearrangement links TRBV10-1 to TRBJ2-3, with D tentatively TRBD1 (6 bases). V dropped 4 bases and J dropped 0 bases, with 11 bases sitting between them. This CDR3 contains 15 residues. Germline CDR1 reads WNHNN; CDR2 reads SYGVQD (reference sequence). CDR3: CASSVGQPSTDTQYF. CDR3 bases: TGCGCCAGCAGTGTCGGACAGCCGAGCACAGATACGCAGTATTTT.

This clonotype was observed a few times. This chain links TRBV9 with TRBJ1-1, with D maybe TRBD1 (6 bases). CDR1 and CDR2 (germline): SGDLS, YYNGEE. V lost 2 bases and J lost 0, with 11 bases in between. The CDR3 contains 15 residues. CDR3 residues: CASSVTQGVNTEAFF. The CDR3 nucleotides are TGTGCCAGCAGCGTGACACAGGGCGTGAACACTGAAGCTTTCTTT.

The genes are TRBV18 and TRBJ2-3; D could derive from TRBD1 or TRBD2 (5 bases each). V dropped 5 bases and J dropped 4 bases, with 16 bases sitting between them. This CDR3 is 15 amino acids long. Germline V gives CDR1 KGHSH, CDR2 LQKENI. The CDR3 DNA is TGTGCCAGCTCATCCCGGGACGGGGCTGCAGATACGCAGTATTTT. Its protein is CASSSRDGAADTQYF.

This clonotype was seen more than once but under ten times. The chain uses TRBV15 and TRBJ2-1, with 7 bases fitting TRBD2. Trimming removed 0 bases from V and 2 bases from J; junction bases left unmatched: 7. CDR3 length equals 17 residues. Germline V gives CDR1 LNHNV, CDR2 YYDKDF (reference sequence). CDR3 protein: CATSRDPSGTPYNEQFF. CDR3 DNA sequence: TGTGCCACCAGCAGAGACCCAAGCGGGACCCCCTACAATGAGCAGTTCTTC.

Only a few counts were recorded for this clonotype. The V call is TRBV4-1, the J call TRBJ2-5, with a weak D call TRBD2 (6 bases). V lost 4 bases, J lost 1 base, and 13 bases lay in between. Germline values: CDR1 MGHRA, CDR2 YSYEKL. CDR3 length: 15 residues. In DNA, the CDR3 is TGCGCCAGCAGCCCCGAAGCGGGCCTCCAAGAGACCCAGTACTTC. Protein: CASSPEAGLQETQYF.

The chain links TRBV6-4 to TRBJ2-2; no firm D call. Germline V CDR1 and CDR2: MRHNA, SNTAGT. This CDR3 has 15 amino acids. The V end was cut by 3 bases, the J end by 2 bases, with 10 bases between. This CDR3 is CASSESGLNTGELFF. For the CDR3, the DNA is TGTGCCAGCAGTGAGTCAGGTTTAAACACCGGGGAGCTGTTTTTT.

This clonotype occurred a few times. This chain's CDR3 is CASSQTSSGVNEQFF. CDR3 nucleotide sequence: TGTGCCAGCAGCCAAACTAGTAGTGGGGTCAATGAGCAGTTCTTC. The chain joins TRBV4-2 to TRBJ2-1, with D possibly TRBD2 on 5 matching bases. There are 15 residues in the CDR3. Germline loops: CDR1 LGHNA, CDR2 YNFKEQ. V was shortened by 2 bases and J by 6 bases, with 14 bases between the two germline ends.

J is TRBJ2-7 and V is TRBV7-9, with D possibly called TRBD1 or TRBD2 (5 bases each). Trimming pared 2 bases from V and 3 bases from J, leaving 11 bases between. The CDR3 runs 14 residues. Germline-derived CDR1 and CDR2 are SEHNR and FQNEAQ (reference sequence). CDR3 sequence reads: CASSLRGEVYEQYF. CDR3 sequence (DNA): TGTGCCAGCAGCTTACGAGGGGAAGTCTACGAGCAGTACTTC.

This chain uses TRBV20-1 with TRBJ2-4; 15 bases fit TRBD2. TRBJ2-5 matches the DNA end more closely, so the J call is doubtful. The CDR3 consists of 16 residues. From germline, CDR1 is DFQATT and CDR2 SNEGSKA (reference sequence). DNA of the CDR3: TGCAGTGCTAGACGGACTAGCGGGAGGGCCATAGAGACCCAGTACTTC. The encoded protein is CSARRTSGRAIETQYF.

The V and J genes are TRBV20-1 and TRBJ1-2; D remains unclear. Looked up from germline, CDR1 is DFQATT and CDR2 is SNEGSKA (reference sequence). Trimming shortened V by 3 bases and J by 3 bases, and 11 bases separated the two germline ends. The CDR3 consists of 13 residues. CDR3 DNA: TGCAGTGCTAGGCACCTTCATGACTATGGCTACACCTTC. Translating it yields CSARHLHDYGYTF.

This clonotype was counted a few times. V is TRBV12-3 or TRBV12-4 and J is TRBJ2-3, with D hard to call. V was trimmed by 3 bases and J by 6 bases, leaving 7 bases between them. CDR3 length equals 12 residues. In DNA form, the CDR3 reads TGTGCCAGCAGTTTCCACTTGGATACGCAGTATTTT. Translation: CASSFHLDTQYF.